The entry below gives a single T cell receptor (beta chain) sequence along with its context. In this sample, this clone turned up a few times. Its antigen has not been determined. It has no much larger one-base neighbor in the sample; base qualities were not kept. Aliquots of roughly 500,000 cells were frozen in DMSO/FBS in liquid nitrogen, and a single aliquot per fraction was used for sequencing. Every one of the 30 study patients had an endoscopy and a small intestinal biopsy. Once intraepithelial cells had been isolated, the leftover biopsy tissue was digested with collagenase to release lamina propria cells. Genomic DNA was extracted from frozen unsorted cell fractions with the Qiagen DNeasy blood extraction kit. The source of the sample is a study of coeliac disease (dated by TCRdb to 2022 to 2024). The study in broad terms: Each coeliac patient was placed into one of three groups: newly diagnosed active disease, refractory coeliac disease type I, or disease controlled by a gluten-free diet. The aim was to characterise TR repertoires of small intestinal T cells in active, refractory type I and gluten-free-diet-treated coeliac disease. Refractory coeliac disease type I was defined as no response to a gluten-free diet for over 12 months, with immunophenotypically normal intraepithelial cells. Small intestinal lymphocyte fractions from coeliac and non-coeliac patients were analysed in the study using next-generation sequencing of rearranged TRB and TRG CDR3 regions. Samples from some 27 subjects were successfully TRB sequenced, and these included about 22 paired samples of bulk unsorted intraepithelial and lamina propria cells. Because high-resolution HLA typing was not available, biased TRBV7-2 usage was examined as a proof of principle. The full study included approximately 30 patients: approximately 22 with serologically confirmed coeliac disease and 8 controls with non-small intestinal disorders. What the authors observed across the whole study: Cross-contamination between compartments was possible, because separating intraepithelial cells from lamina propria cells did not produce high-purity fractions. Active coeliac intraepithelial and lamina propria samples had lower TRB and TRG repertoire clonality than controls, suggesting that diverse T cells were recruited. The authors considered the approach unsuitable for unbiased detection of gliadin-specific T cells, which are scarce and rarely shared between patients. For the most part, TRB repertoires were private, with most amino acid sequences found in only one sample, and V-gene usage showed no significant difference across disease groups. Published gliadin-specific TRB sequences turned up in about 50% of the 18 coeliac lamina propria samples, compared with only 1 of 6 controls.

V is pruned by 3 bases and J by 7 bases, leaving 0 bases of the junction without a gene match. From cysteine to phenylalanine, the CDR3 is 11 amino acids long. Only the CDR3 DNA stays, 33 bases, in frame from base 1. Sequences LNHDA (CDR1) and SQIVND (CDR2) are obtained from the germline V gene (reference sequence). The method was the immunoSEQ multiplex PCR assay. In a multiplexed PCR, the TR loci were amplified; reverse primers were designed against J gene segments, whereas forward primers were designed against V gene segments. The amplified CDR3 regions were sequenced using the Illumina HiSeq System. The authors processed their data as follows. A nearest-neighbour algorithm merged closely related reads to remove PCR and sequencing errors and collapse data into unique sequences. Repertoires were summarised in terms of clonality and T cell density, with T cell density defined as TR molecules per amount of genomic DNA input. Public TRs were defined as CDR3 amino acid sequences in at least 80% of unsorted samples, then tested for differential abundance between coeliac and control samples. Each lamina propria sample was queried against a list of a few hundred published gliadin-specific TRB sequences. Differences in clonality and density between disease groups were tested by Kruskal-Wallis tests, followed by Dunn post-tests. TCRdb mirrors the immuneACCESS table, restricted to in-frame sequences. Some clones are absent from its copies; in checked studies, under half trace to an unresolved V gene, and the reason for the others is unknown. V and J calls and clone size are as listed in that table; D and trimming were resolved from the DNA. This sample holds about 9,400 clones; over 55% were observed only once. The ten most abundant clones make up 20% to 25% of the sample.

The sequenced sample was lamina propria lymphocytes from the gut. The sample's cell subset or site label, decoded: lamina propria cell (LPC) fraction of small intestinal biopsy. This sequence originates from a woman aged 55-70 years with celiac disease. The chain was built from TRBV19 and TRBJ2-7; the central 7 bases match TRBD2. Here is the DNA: TGTGCCAGTAGTATCGGGGGGGAGCAGTACTTC. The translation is CASSIGGEQYF.